One and the same sample provided the 20 T cell receptor beta chains below, sequenced in a study of T cell changes during pregnancy in multiple sclerosis (dated by TCRdb to about 2019). Libraries were built with the immunoSEQ multiplex PCR assay. TCRdb took this table from immuneACCESS and kept in-frame rearrangements with V and J called. Such tables lack part of the clones; where checked against another copy, unresolved V genes explain under half of the gap, and the rest is unexplained. The sample table shows around 80,000 clones, and around 92% are seen once. Of the sample, 2.6% is held by the ten largest clones. The sequenced sample was peripheral blood, obtained before pregnancy. These receptors were taken from a female donor with multiple sclerosis, enrolled in a pregnancy study.

This rearrangement joins TRBV7-8 to TRBJ1-1, with TRBD1 as a possible D gene (6 bases). This CDR3 region has 17 residues. Trimming removed 0 bases at V and 1 base at J, with 15 bases between. Germline lookup yields CDR1 SGHVS and CDR2 FQNEAQ. The CDR3 nucleotides are TGTGCCAGCAGCTTAGCGCAAGATTGGACAGCGAACACTGAAGCTTTCTTT. Encoded protein: CASSLAQDWTANTEAFF.

This chain uses TRBV19 with TRBJ2-7; 8 positions agree with TRBD1. V shed 8 bases and J 4 bases; nucleotides not matched to a gene: 4. Germline CDR1 and CDR2: LNHDA and SQIVND (reference sequence). The CDR3 totals 12 residues. CDR3 protein: CASSGGYYEQYF. For the CDR3, the DNA is TGTGCCAGTTCAGGGGGCTATTACGAGCAGTACTTC.

The chain employs TRBV5-8 and TRBJ2-5; possible D gene TRBD1, 5 bases. This CDR3 contains 16 residues. The germline V gene has CDR1 SGHTS and CDR2 YDEGEE. Deletions cut 4 bases from V and 4 bases from J, with 20 bases between. The CDR3 nucleotides are TGTGCCAGCAGCCGAATGGTCCAGGGAAGAAGAGAGACCCAGTACTTC. This sequence encodes CASSRMVQGRRETQYF.

The rearrangement links TRBV21-1 to TRBJ2-7; no DNA check was done on the table's D call, TRBD1. TRBV21-1 is labeled a pseudogene. The CDR3 runs 16 residues. CDR3 sequence (DNA): TGTGCCAGCAGCCCAAGGGGTCGCGGCGTCTCCTACGAGCAGTACTTC. The encoded protein is CASSPRGRGVSYEQYF.

Worth noting for this clone: This sample also contains other DNA sequences that code for the same CDR3. The rearrangement links TRBV4-2 to TRBJ2-2; no clear D gene. Germline V gives CDR1 LGHNA, CDR2 YNFKEQ. The CDR3 is 14 amino acids. The V and J ends lost 0 bases and 2 bases respectively, with 4 bases between them. CDR3 sequence reads: CASSQEQNTGELFF. DNA of the CDR3: TGTGCCAGCAGCCAAGAACAAAACACCGGGGAGCTGTTTTTT.

J is TRBJ2-1 and V is TRBV15; TRBD2 matches at 13 bases. CDR1 and CDR2 (germline): LNHNV, YYDKDF (reference sequence). With 3 bases clipped from V and 8 bases from J, the junction kept 4 bases outside the gene matches. The CDR3 is made up of 15 amino acids. Here the CDR3 DNA reads TGTGCCACCAGCAGGGGGACTAGCGGGAAGCATGAGCAGTTCTTC. It specifies CATSRGTSGKHEQFF.

The chain employs TRBV2 and TRBJ2-5, with TRBD2 matching 11 bases. Germline CDR1 is SNHLY and CDR2 is FYNNEI. The CDR3 is 18 residues long. V lost 10 bases, J lost 1 base, and 17 bases stayed unmatched. For the CDR3, the DNA is TGTGCCACCCAACTCTACCTAGCGGGGGGAGGGGCCCAAGAGACCCAGTACTTC. Translated, it gives CATQLYLAGGGAQETQYF.

The rearrangement joins TRBV2 to TRBJ2-7; D tentatively reads TRBD1 or TRBD2 (9 bases each). The V gene lost 5 bases and the J gene lost 5 bases, with 34 bases spanning the gap. The CDR3 contains 20 residues. Per germline, CDR1 SNHLY and CDR2 FYNNEI. The CDR3 protein is CASSTYRDRETSGGSDEQYF. The CDR3 DNA reads as TGTGCCAGCAGTACCTACCGGGACAGGGAGACTAGCGGTGGATCCGACGAGCAGTACTTC.

This clone was detected only once. V is TRBV30 and J is TRBJ2-1, with D perhaps TRBD2 (5 bases). This CDR3 has 14 amino acids. The germline V gene encodes CDR1 GTSNPN and CDR2 SVGIG (reference sequence). Between the trimmed V and J ends, which lost 4 bases and 0 bases, there was a span of 10 bases. The CDR3 reads CAWISVSSYNEQFF. DNA for the CDR3: TGTGCCTGGATTAGCGTAAGCTCCTACAATGAGCAGTTCTTC.

The chain joins TRBV10-2 to TRBJ2-7; D is unresolved. Trimming stripped 4 bases from V and 0 bases from J, with 10 bases between. The CDR3 covers 14 residues. Germline V gene sequence: CDR1 WSHSY, CDR2 SAAADI. Written as DNA, the CDR3 is TGCGCCAGCAGTGTAGCCCCTAGCTCCTACGAGCAGTACTTC. Protein product: CASSVAPSSYEQYF.

The chain recombines TRBV6-5 with TRBJ2-3; the match to TRBD2 covers 11 bases. V was clipped by 8 bases and J by 6 bases; unmatched bases: 7. The CDR3 runs to 14 residues. The germline CDR1 and CDR2 sequences are MNHEY and SVGAGI. CDR3 protein: CASFSGRARDTQYF. The DNA for the CDR3 is TGTGCCAGCTTTAGCGGGAGGGCCAGGGATACGCAGTATTTT.

The CDR3 here is CASSEGTGGRDTQYF. CDR3 DNA: TGTGCCAGCAGCGAAGGGACAGGGGGACGGGATACGCAGTATTTT. This chain joins TRBV28 and TRBJ2-3; 11 bases agree with TRBD1. The CDR3 is made up of 15 amino acids. Germline V lookup: CDR1 MDHEN, CDR2 SYDVKM. V was clipped by 6 bases and J by 6 bases; unmatched bases: 8.

The rearrangement links TRBV9 to TRBJ2-1, with 7 bases lining up with TRBD2. V was clipped by 0 bases and J by 3 bases; unmatched bases: 3. Germline loops: CDR1 SGDLS, CDR2 YYNGEE. This CDR3 comprises 15 residues. As DNA, the CDR3 is TGTGCCAGCAGCGTAGCCGGGACTAACTACAATGAGCAGTTCTTC. Amino acid sequence: CASSVAGTNYNEQFF. Based on the CDR3 plus reference TRBV9 and TRBJ2-1, the full variable domain is DSGVTQTPKHLITATGQRVTLRCSPRSGDLSVYWYQQSLDQGLQFLIQYYNGEERAKGNILERFSAQQFPDLHSELNLSSLELGDSALYFCASSVAGTNYNEQFFGPGTRLTVL.

Worth noting for this clone: One end of the junction is discordant with germline, which a read error may explain. This chain uses TRBV28 with TRBJ2-2, with 16 bases identical to TRBD2. The germline V gene encodes CDR1 MDHEN and CDR2 SYDVKM. There are 15 residues in the CDR3. CDR3 in DNA: TGCGAGGGGACTAGCGGGAGGGCAAACACCGGGGAGCTGTTTTTT. This gives the protein CEGTSGRANTGELFF.

The chain links TRBV2 to TRBJ2-1, with TRBD2 matching over 8 bases. Germline-derived CDR1 and CDR2 are SNHLY and FYNNEI. The CDR3 has 15 amino acids. V shed 3 bases and J 8 bases; nucleotides not matched to a gene: 9. CDR3 coding DNA: TGTGCCAGCAGTGAGCTAGCGGGTTTCGTCGATGAGCAGTTCTTC. Encoded protein: CASSELAGFVDEQFF.

This clone was seen repeatedly, ten times or more. The chain links TRBV13 to TRBJ2-7; 15 bases fit TRBD2. Germline V gene sequence: CDR1 PRHDT, CDR2 FYEKMQ (reference sequence). The CDR3 loop spans 19 amino acids. The junction had 14 bases not matched to a gene; V was cut back by 6 bases and J by 2 bases. The CDR3 DNA sequence: TGTGCCAGCAGTCAATGGACTAGCGGGAGGGCCTGGTCGGCCTACGAGCAGTACTTC. It is translated as CASSQWTSGRAWSAYEQYF.

This rearrangement joins TRBV29-1 to TRBJ2-7, with D possibly TRBD2 on 6 matching bases. The CDR3 loop spans 15 amino acids. Trimming pared 2 bases from V and 3 bases from J, leaving 17 bases between. The germline CDR1 and CDR2 sequences are SQVTM and ANQGSEA. The CDR3 DNA reads TGCAGCGTTGAAACGGGCGGGGCCGGCGGCTACGAGCAGTACTTC. Translating it yields CSVETGGAGGYEQYF.

The chain has TRBV6-5 and TRBJ1-1; no reliable D call. CDR3 size: 14 residues. Germline lookup yields CDR1 MNHEY and CDR2 SVGAGI. Trimming cost V 8 bases and J 0 bases, with 13 bases left between them. CDR3 region: CASGKTEMNTEAFF. The CDR3 DNA follows: TGTGCCAGCGGCAAGACGGAGATGAACACTGAAGCTTTCTTT.

The chain carries TRBV10-3 and TRBJ2-3, with TRBD1 matching over 9 bases. This CDR3 contains 15 residues. Trimming removed 4 bases from V and 2 bases from J; junction bases left unmatched: 4. Germline CDR1 reads ENHRY; CDR2 reads SYGVKD. Written as DNA, the CDR3 is TGTGCCATCAGTGTGGGACAGGGTCCCACAGATACGCAGTATTTT. This translates into CAISVGQGPTDTQYF.

The V call is TRBV6-6, the J call TRBJ2-5; D is unclear. The ends were cut back, 5 bases at V and 5 bases at J, with 18 bases in the middle. This CDR3 has 15 residues. CDR1 and CDR2 (germline): MNHNY, SVGAGI (reference sequence). The CDR3 nucleotides are TGTGCCAGCAGTACCCCGACCCGGCGGTATGAGACCCAGTACTTC. Protein: CASSTPTRRYETQYF.